The 18 T cell receptor beta chains presented below share a single source sample, sequenced in a study of PD-1 blockade in classical Hodgkin lymphoma. Sequenced by immunoSEQ multiplex PCR; TCRdb stores in-frame clones only, minus some. Among fewer than 20,000 clones, approximately 90% were seen once, and the ten largest hold around 0.5%. Specified time point: newly diagnosed, previously untreated cHL patient sample. The authors purified CD4+ T cells from thawed PBMCs by magnetic negative selection. The sample was CD4+ T cells from blood. The origin of the receptors is a human donor with classical Hodgkin lymphoma.

The V and J genes are TRBV6-1 and TRBJ2-2; D remains unclear. Per germline, CDR1 MNHNS and CDR2 SASEGT. With 4 bases removed from V and 1 base from J, the gap between germline ends came to 4 bases. The CDR3 has 13 residues. CDR3 sequence: CASSALNTGELFF. The CDR3 nucleotides read TGTGCCAGCAGTGCGTTGAACACCGGGGAGCTGTTTTTT.

The chain uses TRBV5-1 and TRBJ1-5; maybe TRBD1 (5 bases). CDR1 and CDR2 from the germline V gene are SGHRS and YFSETQ. V was shortened by 4 bases and J by 4 bases, with 12 bases between the two germline ends. This CDR3 comprises 14 residues. The CDR3 nucleotides read TGCGCCAGCAGCCCAGGGAGCTTGAATCAGCCCCAGCATTTT. Translated: CASSPGSLNQPQHF. The full variable domain, its missing parts supplied by reference TRBV5-1 and TRBJ1-5, is KAGVTQTPRYLIKTRGQQVTLSCSPISGHRSVSWYQQTPGQGLQFLFEYFSETQRNKGNFPGRFSGRQFSNSRSEMNVSTLELGDSALYLCASSPGSLNQPQHFGDGTRLSIL.

The chain recombines TRBV18 with TRBJ2-2; 12 nucleotides line up with TRBD2. Unmatched junction bases numbered 7, after V lost 3 bases and J lost 5 bases. Germline V CDR1 and CDR2: KGHSH, LQKENI. The CDR3 extends over 17 amino acids. This CDR3 reads CASSPRTSGERTGELFF. The CDR3 nucleotides are TGTGCCAGCTCACCGAGGACTAGCGGGGAGCGGACCGGGGAGCTGTTTTTT.

This chain links TRBV10-1 with TRBJ2-1; D possibly corresponds to TRBD2 (7 bases). The ends were cut back, 5 bases at V and 4 bases at J, with 12 bases in the middle. In germline, CDR1 is WNHNN, CDR2 SYGVQD (reference sequence). The CDR3 has 14 amino acids. For the CDR3, the DNA is TGCGCCAGCAGTAGGGGGGGACGTTACAATGAGCAGTTCTTC. It codes for CASSRGGRYNEQFF.

The V call is TRBV10-3, the J call TRBJ1-5, with D possibly TRBD1 on 6 matching bases. The V end lost 10 bases, the J end lost 5 bases, and 15 bases lay between the germline ends. Germline CDR1 is ENHRY and CDR2 is SYGVKD. The CDR3 consists of 13 residues. The CDR3 DNA reads TGTGCCACGACTACAGGGCCCGATCAGCCCCAGCATTTT. It translates to CATTTGPDQPQHF.

This sequence joins TRBV15 and TRBJ2-5; TRBD1 or TRBD2 may be the D gene (6 bases each). Germline lookup yields CDR1 LNHNV and CDR2 YYDKDF (reference sequence). This CDR3 region has 12 residues. Trimming cost V 9 bases and J 5 bases, with 13 bases left between them. This CDR3 reads CATSRGRETQYF. CDR3 coding DNA: TGTGCCACAAGTAGGGGGAGGGAGACCCAGTACTTC. Based on the CDR3 plus reference TRBV15 and TRBJ2-5, the full variable domain is DAMVIQNPRYQVTQFGKPVTLSCSQTLNHNVMYWYQQKSSQAPKLLFHYYDKDFNNEADTPDNFQSRRPNTSFCFLDIRSPGLGDTAMYLCATSRGRETQYFGPGTRLLVL.

The chain employs TRBV7-7 and TRBJ2-2; D might be TRBD1 or TRBD2, each matching 5 bases. Trimming removed 1 base from V and 5 bases from J, with 5 bases in between. Per germline, CDR1 SSHAT and CDR2 FNYEAQ (reference sequence). This CDR3 has 13 amino acids. The CDR3 here is CASSLGGTGELFF. The CDR3 nucleotides read TGTGCCAGCAGCTTAGGGGGGACCGGGGAGCTGTTTTTT.

The genes are TRBV13 and TRBJ2-2, with 7 positions matching TRBD1. Germline assignment: CDR1 PRHDT and CDR2 FYEKMQ (reference sequence). The ends lost 3 bases at V and 0 bases at J; junction bases unmatched: 1. This CDR3 has 15 residues. CDR3 bases: TGTGCCAGCAGCTTCGACAGGGCGAACACCGGGGAGCTGTTTTTT. It codes for CASSFDRANTGELFF.

CDR3 amino acids: CASSRGDTEAFF. The CDR3 coding sequence is TGTGCCAGCAGTCGCGGGGACACTGAAGCTTTCTTT. The chain has TRBV27 and TRBJ1-1; D gene ambiguous. This CDR3 has 12 residues. Deletions cut 5 bases from V and 3 bases from J, with 7 bases between. Germline CDR1 MNHEY, CDR2 SMNVEV (reference sequence).

The chain joins TRBV5-1 to TRBJ1-4; 7 bases agree with TRBD1. The CDR3 has 15 amino acids. The germline gives CDR1 SGHRS, CDR2 YFSETQ. J lost 5 bases, V lost 5 bases, and 9 bases had no gene match. The CDR3 protein is CASSPIGTENEKLFF. CDR3 nucleotides: TGCGCCAGCAGTCCAATCGGGACAGAAAATGAAAAACTGTTTTTT.

This clone was counted between two and nine times. The V and J genes are TRBV30 and TRBJ1-5; 8 bases are shared with TRBD1. The CDR3 totals 13 residues. Germline V gene data show CDR1 as GTSNPN and CDR2 as SVGIG (reference sequence). Trimming took 3 bases from V and 4 from J; bases not matched to a gene: 2. CDR3 residues: CAWSQGANQPQHF. CDR3 sequence (DNA): TGTGCCTGGAGCCAGGGGGCAAATCAGCCCCAGCATTTT.

The chain carries TRBV2 and TRBJ1-1; D gene unclear. The CDR3 extends over 14 amino acids. Germline CDR1 is SNHLY and CDR2 is FYNNEI. With 4 bases removed from V and 6 bases from J, the gap between germline ends came to 15 bases. The CDR3 protein is CASSVRAEVAEAFF. The CDR3 bases are TGTGCCAGCAGTGTTCGGGCGGAGGTCGCTGAAGCTTTCTTT.

The chain has TRBV5-8 and TRBJ1-2, with TRBD1 identical over 12 bases. Unmatched junction bases numbered 8, after V lost 0 bases and J lost 8 bases. The CDR3 runs to 16 residues. Germline CDR1 SGHTS, CDR2 YDEGEE. Written as DNA, the CDR3 is TGTGCCAGCAGCTTGGTACCCGGGACAGGGGGCAAGGGCTACACCTTC. Translation: CASSLVPGTGGKGYTF.

The rearrangement uses TRBV5-1 and TRBJ1-5; D not resolved. There are 13 residues in the CDR3. V was trimmed by 2 bases and J by 5 bases, leaving 8 bases between them. CDR1 and CDR2 (germline): SGHRS, YFSETQ. Here the CDR3 DNA reads TGCGCCAGCAGCTTCGCCCACGATCAGCCCCAGCATTTT. Translation gives CASSFAHDQPQHF.

J is TRBJ2-7 and V is TRBV5-1; 7 bases line up with TRBD1. The CDR3 loop spans 12 amino acids. The germline gives CDR1 SGHRS, CDR2 YFSETQ. Trimming at V came to 7 bases and at J to 5 bases, leaving 6 bases not matched to a gene. The CDR3 DNA sequence: TGCGCCAGCTGGGACAGTCCCAACGAGCAGTACTTC. Protein product: CASWDSPNEQYF.

The chain has TRBV11-2 and TRBJ1-3; D uncertain. CDR3 length: 12 residues. Trimming shortened V by 5 bases and J by 4 bases, and 6 bases separated the two germline ends. Germline CDR1 and CDR2: SGHAT and FQNNGV. This chain's CDR3 is CASSHGGNTIYF. The CDR3, as DNA: TGTGCCAGCAGCCATGGGGGAAACACCATATATTTT.

The chain carries TRBV10-1 and TRBJ2-3; D perhaps matches TRBD2 (6 bases). The CDR3 runs 15 residues. Trimming cost V 3 bases and J 0 bases, with 10 bases left between them. Germline assignment: CDR1 WNHNN and CDR2 SYGVQD (reference sequence). Written as DNA, the CDR3 is TGCGCCAGCAGTGACTTCAGCGGGAGCACAGATACGCAGTATTTT. Translating it yields CASSDFSGSTDTQYF.

The chain carries TRBV19 and TRBJ1-5; the match to TRBD1 covers 10 bases. Germline V CDR1 and CDR2: LNHDA, SQIVND (reference sequence). V was clipped by 7 bases and J by 0 bases; unmatched bases: 9. This CDR3 is built from 17 residues. As DNA, the CDR3 is TGTGCCAGTACCCGGACAGGGGGGGGGTATAGCAATCAGCCCCAGCATTTT. Its translation: CASTRTGGGYSNQPQHF.